This T cell receptor (beta chain) was retrieved from a study of OX40 agonist ivuxolimab in advanced cancers. Notes on the study in general: Partial responders treated at 0.1-3.0 mg/kg exhibited clonal expansion among the lowest measured.

Concerning this clone itself: The antigen is not known.

Some clones are missing from TCRdb's copy, which holds only in-frame ones; the method was immunoSEQ multiplex PCR. The data contain 90,000 or so clones, 91% of them singletons. If patients had autoimmune disease history or systemic immunosuppression, they were excluded. The trim removed 4 bases at V and 4 bases at J, leaving 8 bases unmatched. This CDR3 is 15 amino acids long. The germline V gene encodes CDR1 LGHNA and CDR2 YNFKEQ. The material sequenced was CD4+ or CD8+ T cells sorted from blood, taken in a trial of the OX40 agonist ivuxolimab. The origin of this receptor is an adult with an advanced solid tumor such as melanoma, head and neck, liver or kidney cancer. The chain recombines TRBV4-2 with TRBJ2-7; 9 nucleotides match TRBD1. This chain's CDR3 is CASSPQGQGMYEQYF. The DNA of the CDR3 is TGTGCCAGCAGCCCCCAGGGACAGGGTATGTACGAGCAGTACTTC.